What follows describes a single T cell receptor beta chain. The antigen is not known. One end of the junction does not line up with germline, which may come from a read error. This entry belongs to a study of T cell repertoires in cytomegalovirus infection. Overall study: Carrying CMV and the relevant HLA type showed in public TCR beta signatures.

Germline CDR1 and CDR2: SNHLY and FYNNEI. The CDR3 runs 14 residues. TCRdb re-derived calls from the reads in MiXCR, one entry per CDR3 protein. Seen here are 400,000 to 600,000 distinct CDR3 sequences, about 42% observed once, and the top ten hold 43%. The origin of this receptor is a human donor in good health (CMV status not recorded). Some clones in this sample may be carry-over from other donors' samples. The chain is built from TRBV2 and TRBJ1-2, with D possibly being TRBD1 (5 bases). This specimen consisted of cultured PBMCs, obtained from culture after CMV antigen stimulation. The CDR3 DNA follows: TGTGCCAGCACCTTTTACCCTGGGACCTATGGCTTCACCTTC. Its protein is CASTFYPGTYGFTF.